This T cell receptor beta chain is from a study of human T cells and chemical hapten exposure. Findings of the study overall: Controls formed significantly fewer large CDR3 similarity clusters than expanded TCRs did.

Stated time point: pre-sensitization, week 0. Noted treatment: therapeutic diphenylcyclopropenone sensitization with weekly scalp DPC. TCRdb itself ran the RACE reads through MiXCR, one entry per CDR3 protein. The sample carries tens of thousands of distinct CDR3 sequences, about 7% recorded once. The sample holds many counts of this clonotype. What it recognizes is unknown. Sequencing used whole blood, obtained in connection with sensitization to the hapten diphenylcyclopropenone (DPC). This sequence originates from a woman in her 30s with alopecia areata. Some clones in this sample may be carry-over from other donors' samples.

CDR3 sequence reads: CSVRTSDTQYF. In nucleotides, the CDR3 is TGCAGCGTTCGAACCTCAGATACGCAGTATTTT. The rearrangement links TRBV29-1 to TRBJ2-3; D is unclear. The CDR3 runs 11 residues. The germline gives CDR1 SQVTM, CDR2 ANQGSEA. The V gene lost 5 bases and the J gene lost 4 bases, with 7 bases spanning the gap.